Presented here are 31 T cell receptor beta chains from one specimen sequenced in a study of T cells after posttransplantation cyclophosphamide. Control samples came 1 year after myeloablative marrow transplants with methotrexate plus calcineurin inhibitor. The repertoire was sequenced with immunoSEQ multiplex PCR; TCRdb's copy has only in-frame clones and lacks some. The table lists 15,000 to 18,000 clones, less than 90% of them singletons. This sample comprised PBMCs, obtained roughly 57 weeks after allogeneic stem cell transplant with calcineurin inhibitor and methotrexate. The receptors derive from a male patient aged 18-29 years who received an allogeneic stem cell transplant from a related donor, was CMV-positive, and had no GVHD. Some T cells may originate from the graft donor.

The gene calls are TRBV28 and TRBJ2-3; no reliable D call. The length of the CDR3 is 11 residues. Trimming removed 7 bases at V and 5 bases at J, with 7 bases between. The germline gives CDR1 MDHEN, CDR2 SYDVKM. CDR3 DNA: TGTGCCAGCACCGACAAAGATACGCAGTATTTT. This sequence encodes CASTDKDTQYF.

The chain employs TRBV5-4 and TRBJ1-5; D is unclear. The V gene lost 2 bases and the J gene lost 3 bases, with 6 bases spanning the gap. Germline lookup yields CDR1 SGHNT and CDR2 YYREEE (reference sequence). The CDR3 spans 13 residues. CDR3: CASSFGINQPQHF. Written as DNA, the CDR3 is TGTGCCAGCAGCTTCGGGATCAATCAGCCCCAGCATTTT.

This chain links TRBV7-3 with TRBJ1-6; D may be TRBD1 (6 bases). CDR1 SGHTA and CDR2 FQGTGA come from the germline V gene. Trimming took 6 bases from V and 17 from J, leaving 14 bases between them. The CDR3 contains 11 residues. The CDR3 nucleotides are TGTGCCAGCAGGTTCAGGGGAAATTTCCACTTT. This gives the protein CASRFRGNFHF.

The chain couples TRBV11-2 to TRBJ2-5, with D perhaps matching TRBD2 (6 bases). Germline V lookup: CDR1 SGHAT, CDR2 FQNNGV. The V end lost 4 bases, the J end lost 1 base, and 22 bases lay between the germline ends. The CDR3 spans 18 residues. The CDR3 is CASSSFQRALRPQETQYF. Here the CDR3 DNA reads TGTGCCAGCAGCTCCTTTCAGCGGGCCCTCAGACCCCAAGAGACCCAGTACTTC.

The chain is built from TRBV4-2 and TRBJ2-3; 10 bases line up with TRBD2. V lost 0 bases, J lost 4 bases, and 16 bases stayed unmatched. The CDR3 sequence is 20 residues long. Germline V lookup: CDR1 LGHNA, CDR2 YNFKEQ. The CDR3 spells CASSQEPRASGSIGADTQYF. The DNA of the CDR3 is TGTGCCAGCAGCCAAGAGCCGAGGGCTAGCGGGAGTATCGGGGCAGATACGCAGTATTTT.

The CDR3 DNA is TGTGCCAGCAGTTGGGACAGGACTTACACAGATACGCAGTATTTT. As protein: CASSWDRTYTDTQYF. This chain joins TRBV28 and TRBJ2-3; TRBD1 agrees at 8 bases. The V gene's germline CDR1 is MDHEN and CDR2 SYDVKM. The CDR3 is 15 residues long. With V trimmed by 4 bases and J by 2 bases, 5 bases remained unmatched.

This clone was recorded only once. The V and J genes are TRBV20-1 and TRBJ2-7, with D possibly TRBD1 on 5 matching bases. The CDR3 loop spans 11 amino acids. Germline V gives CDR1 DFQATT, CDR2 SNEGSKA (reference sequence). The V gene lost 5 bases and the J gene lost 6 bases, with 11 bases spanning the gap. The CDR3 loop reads CSAPTGSEQYF. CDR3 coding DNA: TGCAGTGCTCCTACAGGAAGCGAGCAGTACTTC.

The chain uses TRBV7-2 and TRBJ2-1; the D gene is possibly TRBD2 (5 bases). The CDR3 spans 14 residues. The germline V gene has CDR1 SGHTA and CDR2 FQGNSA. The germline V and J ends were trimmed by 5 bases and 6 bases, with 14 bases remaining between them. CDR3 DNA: TGTGCCAGCAGCCTAAAGACTAAGTTCAATGAGCAGTTCTTC. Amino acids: CASSLKTKFNEQFF.

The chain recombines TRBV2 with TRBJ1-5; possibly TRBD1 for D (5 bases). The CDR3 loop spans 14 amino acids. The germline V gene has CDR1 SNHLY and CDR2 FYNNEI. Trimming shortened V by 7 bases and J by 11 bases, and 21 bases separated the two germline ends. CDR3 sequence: CASTPGGGQGAQHF. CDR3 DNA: TGTGCCAGCACCCCTGGGGGAGGGCAAGGGGCCCAGCATTTT.

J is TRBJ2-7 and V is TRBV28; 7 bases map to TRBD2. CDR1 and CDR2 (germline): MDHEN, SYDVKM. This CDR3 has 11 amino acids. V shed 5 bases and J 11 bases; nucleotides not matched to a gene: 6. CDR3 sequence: CASSARLAEYF. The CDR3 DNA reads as TGTGCCAGCAGTGCGCGACTAGCAGAGTACTTC.

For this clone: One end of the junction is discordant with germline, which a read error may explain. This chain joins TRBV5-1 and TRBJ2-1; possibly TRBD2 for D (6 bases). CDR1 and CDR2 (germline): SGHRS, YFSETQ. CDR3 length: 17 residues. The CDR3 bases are TGCGCCAGCAGCTTGCTTCCCTCGGGACTCTCCTACAGTGAGCAGTTCTTC. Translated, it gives CASSLLPSGLSYSEQFF.

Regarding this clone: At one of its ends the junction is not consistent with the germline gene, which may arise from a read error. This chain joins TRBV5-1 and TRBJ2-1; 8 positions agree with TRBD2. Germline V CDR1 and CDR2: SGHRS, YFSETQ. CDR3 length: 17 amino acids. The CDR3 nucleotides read TGCGCCAGCAGCCGCACGGGTTCGGGAGGGACCTACAGTGAGCAGTTCTTC. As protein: CASSRTGSGGTYSEQFF.

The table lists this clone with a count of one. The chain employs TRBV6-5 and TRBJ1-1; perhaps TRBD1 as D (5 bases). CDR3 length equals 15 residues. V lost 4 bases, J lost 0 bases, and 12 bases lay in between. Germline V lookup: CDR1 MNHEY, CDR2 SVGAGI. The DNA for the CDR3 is TGTGCCAGCAGTTCACGACAGTCCCTGAACACTGAAGCTTTCTTT. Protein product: CASSSRQSLNTEAFF.

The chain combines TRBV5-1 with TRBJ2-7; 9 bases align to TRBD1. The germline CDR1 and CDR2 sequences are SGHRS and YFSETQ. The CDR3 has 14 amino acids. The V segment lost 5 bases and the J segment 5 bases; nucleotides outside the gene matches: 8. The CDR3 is CASSYGTGKDEQYF. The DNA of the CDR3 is TGCGCCAGCAGTTATGGGACAGGGAAAGACGAGCAGTACTTC.

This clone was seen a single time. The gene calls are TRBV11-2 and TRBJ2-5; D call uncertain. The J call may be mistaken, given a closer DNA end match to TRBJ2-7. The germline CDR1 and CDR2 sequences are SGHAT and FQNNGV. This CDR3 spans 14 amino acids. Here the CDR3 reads CASSLDSDSYEQYF. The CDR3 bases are TGTGCCAGCAGCTTAGACAGCGATTCCTACGAGCAGTACTTC.

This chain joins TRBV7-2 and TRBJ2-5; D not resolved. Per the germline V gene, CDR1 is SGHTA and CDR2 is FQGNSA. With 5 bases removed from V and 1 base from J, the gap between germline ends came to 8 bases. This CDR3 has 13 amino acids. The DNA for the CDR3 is TGTGCCAGCAGCGCCGACACCCAAGAGACCCAGTACTTC. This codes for CASSADTQETQYF.

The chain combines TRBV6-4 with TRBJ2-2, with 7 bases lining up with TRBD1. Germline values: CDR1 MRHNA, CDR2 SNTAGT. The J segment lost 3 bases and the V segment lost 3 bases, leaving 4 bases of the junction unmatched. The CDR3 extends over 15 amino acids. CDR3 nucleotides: TGTGCCAGCAGTGAAGGGGGCGCGGACACCGGGGAGCTGTTTTTT. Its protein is CASSEGGADTGELFF.

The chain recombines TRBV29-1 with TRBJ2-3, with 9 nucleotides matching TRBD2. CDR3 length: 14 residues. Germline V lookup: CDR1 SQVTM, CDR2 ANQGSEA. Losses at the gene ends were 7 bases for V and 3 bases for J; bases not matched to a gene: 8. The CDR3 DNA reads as TGCAGCGCTGCCGGGACTAGCCTGACAGATACGCAGTATTTT. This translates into CSAAGTSLTDTQYF.

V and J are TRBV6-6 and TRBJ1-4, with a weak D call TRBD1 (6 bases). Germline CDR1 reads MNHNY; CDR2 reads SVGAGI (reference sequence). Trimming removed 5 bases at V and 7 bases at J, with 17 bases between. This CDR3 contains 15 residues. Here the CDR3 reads CASSPSGGAVEKLFF. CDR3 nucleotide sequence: TGTGCCAGCAGTCCGTCCGGGGGGGCGGTTGAAAAACTGTTTTTT.

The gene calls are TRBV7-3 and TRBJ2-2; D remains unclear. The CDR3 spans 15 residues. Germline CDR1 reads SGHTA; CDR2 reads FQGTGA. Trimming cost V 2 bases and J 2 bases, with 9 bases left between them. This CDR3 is CASSLGPANTGELFF. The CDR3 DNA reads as TGTGCCAGCAGCTTAGGGCCAGCAAACACCGGGGAGCTGTTTTTT.

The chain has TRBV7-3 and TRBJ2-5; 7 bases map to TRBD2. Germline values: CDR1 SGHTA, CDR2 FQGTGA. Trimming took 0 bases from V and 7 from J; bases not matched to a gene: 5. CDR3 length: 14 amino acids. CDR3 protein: CASSLTDLAGTQYF. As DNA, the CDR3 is TGTGCCAGCAGCTTAACGGACTTAGCGGGGACCCAGTACTTC.

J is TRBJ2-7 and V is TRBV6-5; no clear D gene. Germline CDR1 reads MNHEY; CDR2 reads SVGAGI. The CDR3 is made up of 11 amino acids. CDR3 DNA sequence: TGTGTCTCAATCGAGAACTACGAGCAGTACTTC. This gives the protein CVSIENYEQYF.

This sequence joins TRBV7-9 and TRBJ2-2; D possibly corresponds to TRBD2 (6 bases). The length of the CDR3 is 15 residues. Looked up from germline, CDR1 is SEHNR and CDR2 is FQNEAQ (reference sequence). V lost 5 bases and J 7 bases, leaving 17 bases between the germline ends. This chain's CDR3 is CASSPGLSSFGELFF. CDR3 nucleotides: TGTGCCAGCAGCCCGGGACTTTCAAGTTTCGGGGAGCTGTTTTTT.

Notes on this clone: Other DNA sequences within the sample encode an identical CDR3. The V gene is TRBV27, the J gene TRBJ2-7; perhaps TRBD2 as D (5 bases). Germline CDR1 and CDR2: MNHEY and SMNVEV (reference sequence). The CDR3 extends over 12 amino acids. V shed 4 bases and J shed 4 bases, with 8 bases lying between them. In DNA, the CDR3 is TGTGCCAGCAGTTCGGGAAGGTACGAGCAGTACTTC. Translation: CASSSGRYEQYF.

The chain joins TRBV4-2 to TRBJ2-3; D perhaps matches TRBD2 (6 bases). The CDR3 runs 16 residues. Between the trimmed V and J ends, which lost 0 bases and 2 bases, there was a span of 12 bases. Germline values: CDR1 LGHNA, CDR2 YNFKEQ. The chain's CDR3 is CASSQESGQITDTQYF. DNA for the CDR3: TGTGCCAGCAGCCAAGAGAGCGGGCAAATCACAGATACGCAGTATTTT.

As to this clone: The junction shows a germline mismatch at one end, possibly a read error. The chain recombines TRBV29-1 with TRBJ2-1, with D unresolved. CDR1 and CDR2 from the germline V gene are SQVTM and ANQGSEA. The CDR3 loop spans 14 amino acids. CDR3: CSVGMVTSYSEQFF. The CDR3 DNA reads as TGCAGCGTTGGAATGGTGACCTCCTACAGTGAGCAGTTCTTC.

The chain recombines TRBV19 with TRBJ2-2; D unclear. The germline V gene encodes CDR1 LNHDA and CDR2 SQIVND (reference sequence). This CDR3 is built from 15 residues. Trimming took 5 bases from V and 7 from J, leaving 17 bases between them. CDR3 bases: TGTGCCAGTAGTCCCCGGGTCCTACCGATCGGGGAGCTGTTTTTT. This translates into CASSPRVLPIGELFF.

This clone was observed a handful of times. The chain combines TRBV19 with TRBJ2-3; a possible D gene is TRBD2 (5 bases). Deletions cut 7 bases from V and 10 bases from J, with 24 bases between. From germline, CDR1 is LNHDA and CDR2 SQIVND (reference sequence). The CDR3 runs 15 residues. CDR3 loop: CASTFDGAAGRSQYF. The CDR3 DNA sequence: TGTGCCAGTACCTTTGACGGCGCCGCGGGTCGGTCGCAGTATTTT.

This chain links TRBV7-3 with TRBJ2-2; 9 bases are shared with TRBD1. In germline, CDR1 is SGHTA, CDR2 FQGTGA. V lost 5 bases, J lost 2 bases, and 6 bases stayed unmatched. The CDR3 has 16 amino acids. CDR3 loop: CASSPTGQGNTGELFF. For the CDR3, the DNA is TGTGCCAGCAGCCCTACGGGACAGGGAAACACCGGGGAGCTGTTTTTT.

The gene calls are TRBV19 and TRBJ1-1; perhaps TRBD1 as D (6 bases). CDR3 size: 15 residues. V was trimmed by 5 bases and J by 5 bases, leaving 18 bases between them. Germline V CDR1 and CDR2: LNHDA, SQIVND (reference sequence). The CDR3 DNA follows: TGTGCCAGTAGTTCTGGGAGGGGGGTCCGGACTGAAGCTTTCTTT. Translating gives CASSSGRGVRTEAFF. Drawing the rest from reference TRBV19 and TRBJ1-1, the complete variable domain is DGGITQSPKYLFRKEGQNVTLSCEQNLNHDAMYWYRQDPGQGLRLIYYSQIVNDFQKGDIAEGYSVSREKKESFPLTVTSAQKNPTAFYLCASSSGRGVRTEAFFGQGTRLTVV.

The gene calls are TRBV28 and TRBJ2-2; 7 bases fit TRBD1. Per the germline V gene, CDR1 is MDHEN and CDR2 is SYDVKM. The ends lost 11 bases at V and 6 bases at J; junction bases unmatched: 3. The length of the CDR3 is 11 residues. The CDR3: CAPQGAGELFF. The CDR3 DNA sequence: TGTGCCCCTCAGGGGGCCGGGGAGCTGTTTTTT.